These 18 T cell receptor beta chains came from one sample sequenced in a study of shared clonotypes between healthy human individuals. CD8 cells classed as naive were CD45RO-negative and positively selected for CCR7, excluding terminally differentiated effector memory CD45RA+ cells. Clones were read by immunoSEQ multiplex PCR, and TCRdb kept only the in-frame ones, dropping some. Among about 820,000 clones listed, about 91% were seen once. The source material was naive CD8+ T cells sorted from blood. The receptors come from a man under 40 in good health.

The gene calls are TRBV5-1 and TRBJ2-3; the D gene is possibly TRBD2 (5 bases). Looked up from germline, CDR1 is SGHRS and CDR2 is YFSETQ. The CDR3 is 16 amino acids. V was pared by 0 bases and J by 6 bases, with 17 bases between. The CDR3, as DNA: TGCGCCAGCAGCTTGGGGGAGACAAGACTTAGGGATACGCAGTATTTT. Protein: CASSLGETRLRDTQYF.

The chain recombines TRBV19 with TRBJ2-1; the match to TRBD2 covers 10 bases. The length of the CDR3 is 15 residues. The V gene end was trimmed by 1 base and the J gene end by 4 bases; junction bases not matched to a gene: 1. Per germline, CDR1 LNHDA and CDR2 SQIVND (reference sequence). CDR3 amino acids: CASSIAAGGYNEQFF. The DNA of the CDR3 is TGTGCCAGTAGTATAGCAGCGGGAGGGTACAATGAGCAGTTCTTC.

The V gene is TRBV5-1, the J gene TRBJ2-3, with D perhaps matching TRBD2 (6 bases). The V gene lost 3 bases and the J gene lost 2 bases, with 13 bases spanning the gap. Looked up from germline, CDR1 is SGHRS and CDR2 is YFSETQ. CDR3 size: 15 residues. CDR3 bases: TGCGCCAGCAGCTCCCTTGGGGGGTACACAGATACGCAGTATTTT. Translating gives CASSSLGGYTDTQYF.

This clone was observed a handful of times. The V call is TRBV21-1, the J call TRBJ2-5; the D call in the table, TRBD1, was not verified against the DNA. TRBV21-1 is listed as a pseudogene. The CDR3 contains 13 residues. Here the CDR3 DNA reads TGTGCCAGCAGCAAGACAACTGAAGAGACCCAGTACTTC. Protein sequence: CASSKTTEETQYF.

The V and J genes are TRBV7-8 and TRBJ1-5; D ambiguous. Trimming took 4 bases from V and 1 from J, leaving 20 bases between them. Per germline, CDR1 SGHVS and CDR2 FQNEAQ. This CDR3 comprises 18 residues. CDR3: CASSSPGGRSASNQPQHF. The CDR3 nucleotides are TGTGCCAGCAGCTCCCCCGGAGGGAGGTCAGCAAGCAATCAGCCCCAGCATTTT.

J is TRBJ2-7 and V is TRBV6-5; D unresolved. Between the trimmed V and J ends, which lost 5 bases and 0 bases, there was a span of 14 bases. Germline CDR1 is MNHEY and CDR2 is SVGAGI. The CDR3 runs 15 residues. The chain's CDR3 is CASSTARQTSYEQYF. The CDR3 nucleotides are TGTGCCAGCAGTACTGCGAGGCAGACCTCCTACGAGCAGTACTTC.

This clone has a handful of counts. Other DNA variants within this sample encode the same CDR3. The chain has TRBV27 and TRBJ1-2; 7 bases match TRBD1. J gave up 3 bases and V 6 bases, and 4 bases lay outside the gene matches. The germline CDR1 and CDR2 sequences are MNHEY and SMNVEV (reference sequence). The CDR3 length is 13 residues. Here the CDR3 DNA reads TGTGCCAGCAGCTCCGGGACAGACTATGGCTACACCTTC. It codes for CASSSGTDYGYTF.

The table lists this clone with a count of one. V usage is TRBV6-1 and J usage is TRBJ2-7; D not certain. Between the trimmed V and J ends, which lost 8 bases and 5 bases, there was a span of 4 bases. This CDR3 has 9 residues. Germline V gene lookup returns CDR1 MNHNS and CDR2 SASEGT. The CDR3 sequence: CASGNEQYF. CDR3 in DNA: TGTGCCAGCGGTAACGAGCAGTACTTC.

This chain links TRBV19 with TRBJ2-3, with TRBD1 as a possible D gene (5 bases). This CDR3 has 15 residues. The V and J ends lost 4 bases and 1 base respectively, with 12 bases between them. Germline V gene data show CDR1 as LNHDA and CDR2 as SQIVND (reference sequence). The CDR3: CASSTDNRRTDTQYF. CDR3 nucleotides: TGTGCCAGTAGTACGGACAACCGCCGCACAGATACGCAGTATTTT. Full variable domain (outside the CDR3, taken from reference TRBV19 and TRBJ2-3): DGGITQSPKYLFRKEGQNVTLSCEQNLNHDAMYWYRQDPGQGLRLIYYSQIVNDFQKGDIAEGYSVSREKKESFPLTVTSAQKNPTAFYLCASSTDNRRTDTQYFGPGTRLTVL.

The CDR3 coding sequence is TGTGCCAGCAGCCCCCCCTGGGGCAATGAGCAGTTCTTC. Translating gives CASSPPWGNEQFF. The chain links TRBV7-8 to TRBJ2-1; D uncertain. Trimming removed 5 bases from V and 6 bases from J, with 11 bases in between. Germline V gene lookup returns CDR1 SGHVS and CDR2 FQNEAQ. This CDR3 has 13 amino acids.

The rearrangement joins TRBV11-1 to TRBJ2-5; D is unclear. This CDR3 region has 13 residues. Trimming removed 5 bases from V and 1 base from J, with 8 bases in between. Per the germline V gene, CDR1 is SGHAT and CDR2 is FQDESV (reference sequence). Here the CDR3 DNA reads TGTGCCAGCAGCCCGACCCTCCAAGAGACCCAGTACTTC. Translating it yields CASSPTLQETQYF.

The V and J genes are TRBV30 and TRBJ2-3, with D maybe TRBD2 (5 bases). The CDR3 sequence is 12 residues long. The V end was cut by 3 bases, the J end by 4 bases, with 8 bases between. From germline, CDR1 is GTSNPN and CDR2 SVGIG (reference sequence). The CDR3 reads CAWRGSADTQYF. CDR3 in DNA: TGTGCCTGGAGGGGGAGCGCAGATACGCAGTATTTT.

This chain joins TRBV5-1 and TRBJ1-1; no clear D gene. With 4 bases removed from V and 7 bases from J, the gap between germline ends came to 14 bases. This CDR3 is 13 amino acids long. CDR1 and CDR2 (germline): SGHRS, YFSETQ. The CDR3 spells CASSDGITVEAFF. The CDR3 region has the DNA TGCGCCAGCAGCGACGGGATTACAGTTGAAGCTTTCTTT.

The V and J genes are TRBV7-9 and TRBJ2-3, with TRBD1 matching 8 bases. Germline V gene data show CDR1 as SEHNR and CDR2 as FQNEAQ (reference sequence). V shed 5 bases, J shed 3 bases, and the junction held 10 bases outside the gene matches. This CDR3 has 16 amino acids. The CDR3 bases are TGTGCCAGCAGCGCACGTTGGCAGGGGGCTACAGATACGCAGTATTTT. Protein: CASSARWQGATDTQYF.

V is TRBV7-9 and J is TRBJ2-6; D call uncertain. Trimming removed 1 base from V and 2 bases from J, with 9 bases in between. This CDR3 is built from 16 residues. Germline V gives CDR1 SEHNR, CDR2 FQNEAQ (reference sequence). CDR3 coding DNA: TGTGCCAGCAGCTTAGTTTCAGGAGCTGGGGCCAACGTCCTGACTTTC. It is translated as CASSLVSGAGANVLTF.

This clone has only a few counts. Other DNA sequences in this specimen translate into the identical CDR3. This chain connects TRBV9 to TRBJ2-3; D uncertain. Looked up from germline, CDR1 is SGDLS and CDR2 is YYNGEE. The CDR3 contains 13 residues. With 0 bases removed from V and 0 bases from J, the gap between germline ends came to 2 bases. This CDR3 reads CASSVASTDTQYF. Here the CDR3 DNA reads TGTGCCAGCAGCGTAGCTAGCACAGATACGCAGTATTTT.

This clone has more than one count but fewer than ten. CDR3 sequence: CSVVGGNEQYF. Here the CDR3 DNA reads TGCAGCGTTGTGGGGGGCAACGAGCAGTACTTC. The rearrangement uses TRBV29-1 and TRBJ2-7; D is possibly TRBD1 or TRBD2 (6 bases each). The CDR3 covers 11 residues. Germline CDR1 reads SQVTM; CDR2 reads ANQGSEA. Deletions cut 4 bases from V and 5 bases from J, with 9 bases between.

The chain employs TRBV7-8 and TRBJ2-2; D unresolved. Trimming left V 4 bases short and J 7 bases short, with 10 bases between. This CDR3 is built from 13 residues. Germline-derived CDR1 and CDR2 are SGHVS and FQNEAQ. The chain's CDR3 is CASSYYLSGELFF. The CDR3 coding sequence is TGTGCCAGCAGCTACTACCTTAGCGGGGAGCTGTTTTTT.